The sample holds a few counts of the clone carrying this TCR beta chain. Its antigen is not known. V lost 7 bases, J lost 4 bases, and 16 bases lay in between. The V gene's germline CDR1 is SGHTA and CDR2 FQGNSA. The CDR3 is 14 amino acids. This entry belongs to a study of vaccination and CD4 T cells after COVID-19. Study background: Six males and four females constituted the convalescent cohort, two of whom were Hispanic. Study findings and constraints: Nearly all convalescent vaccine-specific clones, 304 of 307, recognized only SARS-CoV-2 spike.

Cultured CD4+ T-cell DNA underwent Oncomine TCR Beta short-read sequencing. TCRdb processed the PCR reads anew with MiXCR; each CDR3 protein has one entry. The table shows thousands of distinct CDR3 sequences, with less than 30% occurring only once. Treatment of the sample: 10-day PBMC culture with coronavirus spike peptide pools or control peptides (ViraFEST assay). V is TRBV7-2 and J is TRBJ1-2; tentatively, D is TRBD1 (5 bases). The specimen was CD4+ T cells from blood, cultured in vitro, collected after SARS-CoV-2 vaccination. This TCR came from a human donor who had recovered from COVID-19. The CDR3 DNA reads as TGTGCCAGCAACGAGGAGGGGATCGGCTATGGCTACACCTTC. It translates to CASNEEGIGYGYTF.